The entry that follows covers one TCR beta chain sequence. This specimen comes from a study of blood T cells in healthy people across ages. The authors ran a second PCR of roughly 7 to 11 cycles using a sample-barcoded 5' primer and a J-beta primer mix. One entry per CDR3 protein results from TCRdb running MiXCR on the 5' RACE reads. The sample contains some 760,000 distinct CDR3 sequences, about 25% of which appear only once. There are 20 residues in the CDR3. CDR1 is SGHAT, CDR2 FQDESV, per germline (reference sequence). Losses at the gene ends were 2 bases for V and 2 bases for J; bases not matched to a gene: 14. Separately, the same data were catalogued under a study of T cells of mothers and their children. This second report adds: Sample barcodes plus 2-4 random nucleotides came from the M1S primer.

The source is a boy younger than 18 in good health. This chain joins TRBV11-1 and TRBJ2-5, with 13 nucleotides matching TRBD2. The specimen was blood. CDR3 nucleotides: TGTGCCAGCAGCTTATCCCGTTGGACTAGCGGGGGTGTAGGGCAAGAGACCCAGTACTTC. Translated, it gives CASSLSRWTSGGVGQETQYF.